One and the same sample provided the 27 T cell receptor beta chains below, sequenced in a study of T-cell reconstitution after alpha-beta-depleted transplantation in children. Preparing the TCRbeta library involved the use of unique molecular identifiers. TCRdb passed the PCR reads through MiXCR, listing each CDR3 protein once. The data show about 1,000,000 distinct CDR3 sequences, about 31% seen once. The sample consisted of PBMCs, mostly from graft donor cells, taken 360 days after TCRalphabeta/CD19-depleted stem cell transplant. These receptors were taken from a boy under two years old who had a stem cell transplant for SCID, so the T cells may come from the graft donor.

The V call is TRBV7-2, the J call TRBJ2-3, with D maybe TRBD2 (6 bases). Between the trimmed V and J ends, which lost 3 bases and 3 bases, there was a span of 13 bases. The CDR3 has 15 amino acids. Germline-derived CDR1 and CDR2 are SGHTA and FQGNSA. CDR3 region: CASSFPGLTTDTQYF. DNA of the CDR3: TGTGCCAGCAGCTTTCCGGGACTTACTACAGATACGCAGTATTTT.

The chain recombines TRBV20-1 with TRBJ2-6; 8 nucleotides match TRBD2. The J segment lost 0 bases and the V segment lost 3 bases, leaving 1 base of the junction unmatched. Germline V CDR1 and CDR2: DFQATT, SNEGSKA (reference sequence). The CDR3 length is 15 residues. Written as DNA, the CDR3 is TGCAGTGCTAGGGGGACTAGCTCTGGGGCCAACGTCCTGACTTTC. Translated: CSARGTSSGANVLTF.

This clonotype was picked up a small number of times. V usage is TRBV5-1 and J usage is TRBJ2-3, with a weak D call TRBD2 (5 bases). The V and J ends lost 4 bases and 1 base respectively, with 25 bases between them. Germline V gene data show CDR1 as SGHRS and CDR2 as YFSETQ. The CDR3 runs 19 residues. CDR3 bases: TGCGCCAGCAGCCCGGCGCGAGCGGCTTACCCCTATCGCACAGATACGCAGTATTTT. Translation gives CASSPARAAYPYRTDTQYF.

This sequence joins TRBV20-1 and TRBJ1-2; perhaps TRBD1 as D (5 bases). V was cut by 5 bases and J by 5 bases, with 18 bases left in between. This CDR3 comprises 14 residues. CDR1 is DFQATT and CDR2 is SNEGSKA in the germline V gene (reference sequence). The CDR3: CSASGERESYGYTF. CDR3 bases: TGCAGTGCTTCGGGGGAAAGGGAGAGTTATGGCTACACCTTC.

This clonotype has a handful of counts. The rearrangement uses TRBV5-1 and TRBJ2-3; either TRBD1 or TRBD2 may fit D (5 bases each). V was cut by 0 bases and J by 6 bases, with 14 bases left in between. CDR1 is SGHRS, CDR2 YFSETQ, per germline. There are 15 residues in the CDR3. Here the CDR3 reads CASSLGGPPRDTQYF. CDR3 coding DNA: TGCGCCAGCAGCTTGGGGGGACCGCCGCGGGATACGCAGTATTTT.

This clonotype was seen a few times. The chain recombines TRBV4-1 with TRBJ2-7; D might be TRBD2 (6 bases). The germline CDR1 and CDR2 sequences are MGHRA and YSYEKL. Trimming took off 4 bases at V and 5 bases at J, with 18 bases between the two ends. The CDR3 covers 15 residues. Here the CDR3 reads CASSPGTSPGDEQYF. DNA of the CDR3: TGCGCCAGCAGCCCTGGGACCTCCCCGGGGGACGAGCAGTACTTC.

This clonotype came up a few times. This chain's CDR3 is CSAPRQGTYEQYF. CDR3 DNA: TGCAGTGCTCCAAGACAGGGGACCTACGAGCAGTACTTC. The chain couples TRBV20-1 to TRBJ2-7; TRBD1 matches 8 bases. The CDR3 sequence is 13 residues long. J lost 2 bases, V lost 5 bases, and 5 bases had no gene match. The germline V gene has CDR1 DFQATT and CDR2 SNEGSKA (reference sequence).

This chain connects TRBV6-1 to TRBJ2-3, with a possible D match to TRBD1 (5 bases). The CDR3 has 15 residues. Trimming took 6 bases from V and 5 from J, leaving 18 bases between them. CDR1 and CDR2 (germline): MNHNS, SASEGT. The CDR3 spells CASRSPGFIGDTQYF. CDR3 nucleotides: TGTGCCAGCAGGTCACCAGGGTTTATAGGAGATACGCAGTATTTT.

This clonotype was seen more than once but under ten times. CDR3 DNA sequence: TGTGCCAGCAGCTTAGGAACCGCGGCGACGCAGTATTTT. Amino acids: CASSLGTAATQYF. The chain joins TRBV7-6 to TRBJ2-3, with D uncertain. Germline V gives CDR1 SGHVS, CDR2 FNYEAQ. Trimming removed 1 base from V and 9 bases from J, with 11 bases in between. This CDR3 spans 13 amino acids.

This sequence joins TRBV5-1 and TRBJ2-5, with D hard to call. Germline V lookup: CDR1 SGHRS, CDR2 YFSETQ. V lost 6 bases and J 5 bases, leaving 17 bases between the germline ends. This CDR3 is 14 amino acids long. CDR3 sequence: CASNPSGKWETQYF. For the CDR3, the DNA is TGCGCCAGCAACCCAAGTGGAAAGTGGGAGACCCAGTACTTC.

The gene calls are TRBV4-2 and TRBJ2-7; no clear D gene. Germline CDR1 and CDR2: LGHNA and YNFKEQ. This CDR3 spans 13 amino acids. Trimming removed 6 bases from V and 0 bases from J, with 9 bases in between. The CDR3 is CASSSRFSYEQYF. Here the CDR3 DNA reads TGTGCCAGCAGTAGTAGGTTCTCCTACGAGCAGTACTTC.

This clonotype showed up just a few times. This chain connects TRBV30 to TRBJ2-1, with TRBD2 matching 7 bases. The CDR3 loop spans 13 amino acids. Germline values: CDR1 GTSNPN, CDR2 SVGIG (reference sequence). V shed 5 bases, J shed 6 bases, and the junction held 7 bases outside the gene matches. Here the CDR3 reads CAWERGGGNEQFF. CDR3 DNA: TGTGCCTGGGAGAGGGGCGGGGGCAATGAGCAGTTCTTC.

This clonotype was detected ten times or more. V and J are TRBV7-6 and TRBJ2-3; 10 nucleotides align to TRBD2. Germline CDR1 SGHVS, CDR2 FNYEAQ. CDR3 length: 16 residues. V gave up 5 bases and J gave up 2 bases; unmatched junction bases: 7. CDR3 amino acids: CASSIETSGATDTQYF. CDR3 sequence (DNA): TGTGCCAGCAGCATCGAAACTAGCGGGGCCACAGATACGCAGTATTTT.

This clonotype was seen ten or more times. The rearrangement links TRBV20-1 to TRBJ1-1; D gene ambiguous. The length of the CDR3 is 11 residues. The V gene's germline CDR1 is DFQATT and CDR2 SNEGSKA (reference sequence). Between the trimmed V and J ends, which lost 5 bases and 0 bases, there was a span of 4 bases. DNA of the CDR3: TGCAGTGCTCCCATGAACACTGAAGCTTTCTTT. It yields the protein CSAPMNTEAFF.

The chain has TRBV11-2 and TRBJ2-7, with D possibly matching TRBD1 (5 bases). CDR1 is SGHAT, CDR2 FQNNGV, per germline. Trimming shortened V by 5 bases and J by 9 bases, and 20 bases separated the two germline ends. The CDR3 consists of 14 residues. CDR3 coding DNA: TGTGCCAGCAGCCCCCCCCCCGATGGGGCTGGGCAGTACTTC. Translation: CASSPPPDGAGQYF.

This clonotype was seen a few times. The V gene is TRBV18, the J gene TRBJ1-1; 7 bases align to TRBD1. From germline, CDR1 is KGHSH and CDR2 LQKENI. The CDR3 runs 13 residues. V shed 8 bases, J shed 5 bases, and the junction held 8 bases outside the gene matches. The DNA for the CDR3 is TGTGCCAGCGGACAGACAGGGCGGACTGAAGCTTTCTTT. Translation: CASGQTGRTEAFF.

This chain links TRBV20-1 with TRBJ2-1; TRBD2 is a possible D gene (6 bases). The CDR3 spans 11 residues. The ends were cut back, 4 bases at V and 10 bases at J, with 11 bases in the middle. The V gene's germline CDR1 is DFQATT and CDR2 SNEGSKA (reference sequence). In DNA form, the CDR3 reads TGCAGTGCTACCAGCGGGTACGAGCAGTTCTTC. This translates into CSATSGYEQFF.

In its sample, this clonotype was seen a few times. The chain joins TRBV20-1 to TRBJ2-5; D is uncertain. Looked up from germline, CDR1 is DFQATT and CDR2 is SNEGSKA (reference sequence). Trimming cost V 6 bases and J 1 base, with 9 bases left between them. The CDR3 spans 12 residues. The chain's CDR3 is CSAQGPQETQYF. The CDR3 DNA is TGCAGTGCCCAAGGACCCCAAGAGACCCAGTACTTC.

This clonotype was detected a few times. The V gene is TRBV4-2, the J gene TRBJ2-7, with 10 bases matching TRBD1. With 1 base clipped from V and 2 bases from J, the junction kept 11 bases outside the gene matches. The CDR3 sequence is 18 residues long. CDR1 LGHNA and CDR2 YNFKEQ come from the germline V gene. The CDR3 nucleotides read TGTGCCAGCAGCCAAGGCCCGGGACAGGGGATCCTAGCCTACGAGCAGTACTTC. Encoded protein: CASSQGPGQGILAYEQYF.

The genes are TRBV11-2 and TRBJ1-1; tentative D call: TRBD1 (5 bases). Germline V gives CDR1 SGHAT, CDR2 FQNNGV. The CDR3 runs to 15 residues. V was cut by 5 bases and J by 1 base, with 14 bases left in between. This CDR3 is CASSRPPGRNTEAFF. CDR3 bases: TGTGCCAGCAGCCGGCCCCCGGGGCGGAACACTGAAGCTTTCTTT. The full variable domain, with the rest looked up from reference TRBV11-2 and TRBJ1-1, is EAGVAQSPRYKIIEKRQSVAFWCNPISGHATLYWYQQILGQGPKLLIQFQNNGVVDDSQLPKDRFSAERLKGVDSTLKIQPAKLEDSAVYLCASSRPPGRNTEAFFGQGTRLTVV.

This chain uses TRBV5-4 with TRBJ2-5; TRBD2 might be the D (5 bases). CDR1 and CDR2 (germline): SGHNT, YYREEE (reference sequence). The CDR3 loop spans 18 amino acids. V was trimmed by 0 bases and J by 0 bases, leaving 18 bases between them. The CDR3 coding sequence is TGTGCCAGCAGCTTGGTGCCCCGGGATCGAATGTACCAAGAGACCCAGTACTTC. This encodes CASSLVPRDRMYQETQYF.

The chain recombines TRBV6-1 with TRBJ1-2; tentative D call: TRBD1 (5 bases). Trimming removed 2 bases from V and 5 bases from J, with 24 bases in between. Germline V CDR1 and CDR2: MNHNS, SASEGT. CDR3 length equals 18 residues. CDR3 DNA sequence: TGTGCCAGCAGTGAATCGGTCTTACGGGGGTTGAATGGATATGGCTACACCTTC. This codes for CASSESVLRGLNGYGYTF.

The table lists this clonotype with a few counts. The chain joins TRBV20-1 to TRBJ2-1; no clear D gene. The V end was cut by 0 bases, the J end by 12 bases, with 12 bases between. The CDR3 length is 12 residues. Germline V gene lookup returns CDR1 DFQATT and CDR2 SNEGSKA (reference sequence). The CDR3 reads CSARDPPTGQFF. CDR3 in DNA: TGCAGTGCTAGAGACCCCCCCACTGGGCAGTTCTTC.

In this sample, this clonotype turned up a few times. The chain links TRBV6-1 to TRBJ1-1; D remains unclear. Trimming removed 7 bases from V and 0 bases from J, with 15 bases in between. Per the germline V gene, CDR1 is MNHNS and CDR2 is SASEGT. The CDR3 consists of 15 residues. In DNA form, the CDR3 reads TGTGCCAGCAAACGCCGAACGATCATGAACACTGAAGCTTTCTTT. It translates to CASKRRTIMNTEAFF.

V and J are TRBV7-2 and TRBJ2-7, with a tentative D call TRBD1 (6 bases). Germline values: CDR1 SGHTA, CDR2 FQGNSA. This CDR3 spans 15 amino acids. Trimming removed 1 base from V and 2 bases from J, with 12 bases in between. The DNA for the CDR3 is TGTGCCAGCAGCTTAGGATCGGCAGGGGCCTACGAGCAGTACTTC. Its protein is CASSLGSAGAYEQYF.

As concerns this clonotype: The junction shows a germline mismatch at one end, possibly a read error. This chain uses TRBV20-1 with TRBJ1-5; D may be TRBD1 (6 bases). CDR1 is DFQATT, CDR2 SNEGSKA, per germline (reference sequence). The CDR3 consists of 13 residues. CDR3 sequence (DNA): TGCAGTGCTAGACCTACAGGGAATCAGGCCCAGCATTTT. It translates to CSARPTGNQAQHF.

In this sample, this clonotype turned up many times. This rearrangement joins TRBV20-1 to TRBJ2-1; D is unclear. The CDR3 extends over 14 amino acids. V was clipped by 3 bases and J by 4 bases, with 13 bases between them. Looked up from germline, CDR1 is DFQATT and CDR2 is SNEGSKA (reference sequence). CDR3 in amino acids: CSASSLTVYNEQFF. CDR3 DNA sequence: TGCAGTGCTAGTTCTCTTACAGTTTACAATGAGCAGTTCTTC.